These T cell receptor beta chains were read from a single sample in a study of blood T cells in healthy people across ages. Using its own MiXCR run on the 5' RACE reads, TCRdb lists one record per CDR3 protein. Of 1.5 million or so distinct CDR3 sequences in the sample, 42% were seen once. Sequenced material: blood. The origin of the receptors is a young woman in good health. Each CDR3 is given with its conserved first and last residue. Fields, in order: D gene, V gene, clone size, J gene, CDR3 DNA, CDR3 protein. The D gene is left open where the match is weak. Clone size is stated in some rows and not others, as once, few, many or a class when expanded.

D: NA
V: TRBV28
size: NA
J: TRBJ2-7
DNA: TGTGCCAGCAGTTTATCGGGGTGGAACGAGCAGTACTTC
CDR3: CASSLSGWNEQYF

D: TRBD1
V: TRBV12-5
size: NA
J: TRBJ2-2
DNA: TGTGCTAGTGGGTGGACAGGGGGTACCCTTACAAACACCGGGGAGCTGTTTTTT
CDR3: CASGWTGGTLTNTGELFF

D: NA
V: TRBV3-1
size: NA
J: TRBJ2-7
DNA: TGTGCCAGCGGGATCGGTACCTACGAGCAGTACTTC
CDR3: CASGIGTYEQYF

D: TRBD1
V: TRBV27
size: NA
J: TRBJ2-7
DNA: TGTGCCAGCAGTTTATTAATGACAGGGGGCTCCTACGAGCAGTACTTC
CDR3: CASSLLMTGGSYEQYF

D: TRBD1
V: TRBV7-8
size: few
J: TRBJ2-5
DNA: TGTGCCAGCAGCCTTGGGTGGGGACAGTTCCAAGAGACCCAGTACTTC
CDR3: CASSLGWGQFQETQYF

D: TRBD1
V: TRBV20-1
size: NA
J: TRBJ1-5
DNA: TGCAGTGCTAGCGGGGACAGGGGAAATCAGCCCCAGCATTTT
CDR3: CSASGDRGNQPQHF

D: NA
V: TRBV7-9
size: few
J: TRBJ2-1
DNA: TGTGCCAGCAGCGACGGGACGGCATCCTACAATGAGCAGTTCTTC
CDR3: CASSDGTASYNEQFF

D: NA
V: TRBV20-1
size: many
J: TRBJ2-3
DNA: TGCAGTGCTAGAGATCGGGAGTCCCTCGTGCAGTATTTT
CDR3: CSARDRESLVQYF

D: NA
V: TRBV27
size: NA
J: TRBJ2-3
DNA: TGTGCCAGCACCTTATTCCCTCTCACAGATACGCAGTATTTT
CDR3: CASTLFPLTDTQYF

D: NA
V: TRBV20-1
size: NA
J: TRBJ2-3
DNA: TGCAGTGCTGCAGGGGCGGGCACAGATACGCAGTATTTT
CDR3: CSAAGAGTDTQYF

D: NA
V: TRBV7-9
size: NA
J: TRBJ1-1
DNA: TGTGCCAGCAGCTTAGATGGAGGGCGTACGGCTCAAGCTTTCTTT
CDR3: CASSLDGGRTAQAFF

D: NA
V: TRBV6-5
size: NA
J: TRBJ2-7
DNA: TGTGCCAGTTCCCGTACCGGGGCCTTCTCCTACGAGCAGTACTTC
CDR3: CASSRTGAFSYEQYF

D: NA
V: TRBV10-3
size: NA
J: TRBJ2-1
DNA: TGTGCCATCAGTGAGTTAAACTTTTCTAAGAGCTCCTACAATGAGCAGTTCTTC
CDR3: CAISELNFSKSSYNEQFF

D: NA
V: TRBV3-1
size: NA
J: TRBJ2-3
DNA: TGTGCCAGCAGCCAAGAATGGCGTAAGTTCATGTATTTT
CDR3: CASSQEWRKFMYF

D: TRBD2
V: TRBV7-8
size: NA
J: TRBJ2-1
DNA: TGTGCCAGCAGCCTCACTAGCGGGAGGGCCGAGGAGCAGTTCTTC
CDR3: CASSLTSGRAEEQFF

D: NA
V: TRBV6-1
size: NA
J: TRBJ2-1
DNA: TGTACCAGCAGTGAAAGAATGGGTGGCAGGGCCGATGAGCAGTTCTTC
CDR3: CTSSERMGGRADEQFF

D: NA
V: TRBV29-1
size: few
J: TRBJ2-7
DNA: TGCAGCGTTGGTAACGGAGCCCGCTCCTTCTACGAGCAGTACTTC
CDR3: CSVGNGARSFYEQYF

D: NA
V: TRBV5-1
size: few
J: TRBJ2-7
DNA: TGCGCCAGCAGCTTGTTGGGTTTCGACGAGCAGTACTTC
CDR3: CASSLLGFDEQYF

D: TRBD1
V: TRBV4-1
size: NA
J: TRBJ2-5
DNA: TGCGCCAGCAGCCATGACTCCGGGACAGGGTTAGAGACCCAGTACTTC
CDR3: CASSHDSGTGLETQYF

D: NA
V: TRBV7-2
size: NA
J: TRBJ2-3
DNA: TGTGCCAGCAGCTTAAACCCGGCGGGGGCTTACACAGATACGCAGTATTTT
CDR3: CASSLNPAGAYTDTQYF

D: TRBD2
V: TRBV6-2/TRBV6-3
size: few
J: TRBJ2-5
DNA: TGTGCCAGCAGTTATCAAACTCGGACTAGTCGGGAGACCCAGTACTTC
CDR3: CASSYQTRTSRETQYF

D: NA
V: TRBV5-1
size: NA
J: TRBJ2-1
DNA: TGCGCCAGCAGCTGGCCGGGGGTGGGATCCTACAATGAGCAGTTCTTC
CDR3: CASSWPGVGSYNEQFF

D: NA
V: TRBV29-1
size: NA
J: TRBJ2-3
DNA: TGCAGCGTTTCTTGGGGATCCGATACGCAGTATTTT
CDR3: CSVSWGSDTQYF

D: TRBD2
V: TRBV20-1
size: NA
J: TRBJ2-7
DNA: TGCAGTGCTAGTCGATTAGCGGGAGGGCCCCACAATGAGCAGTACTTC
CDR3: CSASRLAGGPHNEQYF

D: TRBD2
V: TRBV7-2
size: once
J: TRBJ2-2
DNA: TGTGCCAGCAGCTTAGGTGGACTAGCGGGAATGGGCACCGGGGAGCTGTTTTTT
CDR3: CASSLGGLAGMGTGELFF

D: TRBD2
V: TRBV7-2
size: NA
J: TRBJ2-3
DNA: TGTGCCAGCAGCTGGAGGACTAGCGTCACAGATACGCAGTATTTT
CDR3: CASSWRTSVTDTQYF

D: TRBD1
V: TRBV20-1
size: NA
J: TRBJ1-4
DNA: TGCAGCAGCGTGGGACAGGAAAAACTGTTTTTT
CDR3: CSSVGQEKLFF

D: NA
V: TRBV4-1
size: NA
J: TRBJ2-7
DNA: TGCGCCAGCAGCCAAGCCCCTGCCTACGAGCAGTACTTC
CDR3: CASSQAPAYEQYF

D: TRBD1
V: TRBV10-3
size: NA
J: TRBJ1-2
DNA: TGTGCCATCAGTGAGTCTGAGACAGGGGATGGCTACACCTTC
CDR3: CAISESETGDGYTF

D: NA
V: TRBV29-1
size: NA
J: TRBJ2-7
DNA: TGCAGCGTTGATAGTCCAGGAGGCGACGAGCAGTACTTC
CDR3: CSVDSPGGDEQYF

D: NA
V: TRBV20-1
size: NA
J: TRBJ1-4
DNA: TGCAGTGCTATACAGGGCTCCGATGAAAAACTGTTTTTT
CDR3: CSAIQGSDEKLFF

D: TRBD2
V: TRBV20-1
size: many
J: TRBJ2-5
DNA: TGCAGTGCTAGAGTAGCGGGGGGCCAAGAGACCCAGTACTTC
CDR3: CSARVAGGQETQYF

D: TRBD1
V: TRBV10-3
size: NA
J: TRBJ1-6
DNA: TGTGCCATCAGTGTAAACAGGGGGCAAGGGAATTCACCCCTCCACTTT
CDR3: CAISVNRGQGNSPLHF

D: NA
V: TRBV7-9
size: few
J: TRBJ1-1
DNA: TGTGCCAGCAGCTTAGAACAGGGTGGCCCTGAAGCTTTCTTT
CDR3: CASSLEQGGPEAFF

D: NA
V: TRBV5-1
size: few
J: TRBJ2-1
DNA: TGCGCCAGCAGCTTCGACGGGAACTCCTACAATGAGCAGTTCTTC
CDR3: CASSFDGNSYNEQFF

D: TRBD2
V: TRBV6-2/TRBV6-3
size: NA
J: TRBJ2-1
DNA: TGTGCCAGCAGTTACTACAGCGGGAGTCGCGACAATGAGCAGTTCTTC
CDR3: CASSYYSGSRDNEQFF

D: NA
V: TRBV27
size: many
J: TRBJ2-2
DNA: TGTGCCAGCTCGGGACGAACGAACACCGGGGAGCTGTTTTTT
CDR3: CASSGRTNTGELFF

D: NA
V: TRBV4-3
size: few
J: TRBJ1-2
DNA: TGCGCCAGCAGCCAAGTAGGTGCCTCCTATGGCTACACCTTC
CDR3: CASSQVGASYGYTF

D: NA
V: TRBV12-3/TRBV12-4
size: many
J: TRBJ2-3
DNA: TGTGCCAGTCACACTACAGGGATATATACGCAGTATTTT
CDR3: CASHTTGIYTQYF

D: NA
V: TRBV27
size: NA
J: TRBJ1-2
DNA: TGTGCCAGCAGTTTGAGTCGGACCCATTATGGCTACACCTTC
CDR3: CASSLSRTHYGYTF

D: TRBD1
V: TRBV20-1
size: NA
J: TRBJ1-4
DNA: TGCAGTGCCCCGACAGGGTACCGTGAAAAACTGTTTTTT
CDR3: CSAPTGYREKLFF

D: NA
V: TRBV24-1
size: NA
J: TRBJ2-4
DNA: TGTGCCACCAGTGGCAGGGGCAACATTCAGTACTTC
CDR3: CATSGRGNIQYF

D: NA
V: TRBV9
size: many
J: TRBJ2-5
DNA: TGTGCCAGCAGCGTAGGGACAGCCCTAGATGAGACCCAGTACTTC
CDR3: CASSVGTALDETQYF

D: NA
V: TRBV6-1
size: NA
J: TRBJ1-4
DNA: TGTGCCAGCAGACTGGACGGCCGTCGGGGAATGGAACTGTTTTTT
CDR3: CASRLDGRRGMELFF

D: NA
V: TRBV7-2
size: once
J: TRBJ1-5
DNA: TGTGCCAGCAGCTTAGAAGGGGGACGCAATCAGCCCCAGCATTTT
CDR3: CASSLEGGRNQPQHF

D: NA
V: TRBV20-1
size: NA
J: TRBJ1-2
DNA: TGCAGTGCCCGATACGCTTCCTATGGCTACACCTTC
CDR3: CSARYASYGYTF

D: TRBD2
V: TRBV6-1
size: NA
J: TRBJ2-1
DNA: TGTGCCAGCAGTGGAAGGACTAGCGGAACCTACAATGAGCAGTTCTTC
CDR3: CASSGRTSGTYNEQFF

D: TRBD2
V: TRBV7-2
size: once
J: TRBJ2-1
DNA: TGTACCAGCAGCCCCTTAGCGGGAGGAAAAAACAATGAGCAGTTCTTC
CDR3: CTSSPLAGGKNNEQFF

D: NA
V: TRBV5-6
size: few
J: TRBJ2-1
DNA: TGTGCCAGCAGCTTGAACAGCGGAAAGCAGTTCTTC
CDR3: CASSLNSGKQFF

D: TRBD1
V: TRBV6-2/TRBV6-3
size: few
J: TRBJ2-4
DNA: TGTGCCAGCAGCCCCCCGGGACAGAAAAAAAACATTCAGTACTTC
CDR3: CASSPPGQKKNIQYF

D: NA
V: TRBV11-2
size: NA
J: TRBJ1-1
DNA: TGTGCCAGCAGCTCCTGGGGGCCGGGGAACACTGAAGCTTTCTTT
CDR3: CASSSWGPGNTEAFF

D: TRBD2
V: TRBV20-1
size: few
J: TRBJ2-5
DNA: TGCAGTGCGACCGGACTAGCGGGATGGAATGAGCAGTACTTC
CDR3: CSATGLAGWNEQYF

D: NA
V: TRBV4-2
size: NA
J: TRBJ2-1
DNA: TGTGCCAGCAGCCCCCTTAAGGGCTACAATGAGCAGTTCTTC
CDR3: CASSPLKGYNEQFF

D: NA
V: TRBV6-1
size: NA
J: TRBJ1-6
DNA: TGTGCCAGCAGTGGACAGAACAATTCACCCCTCCACTTT
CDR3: CASSGQNNSPLHF

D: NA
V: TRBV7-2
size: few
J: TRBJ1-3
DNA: TGTGCCAGCAGCTCGGGCCCCTCTGGAAACACCATATATTTT
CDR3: CASSSGPSGNTIYF